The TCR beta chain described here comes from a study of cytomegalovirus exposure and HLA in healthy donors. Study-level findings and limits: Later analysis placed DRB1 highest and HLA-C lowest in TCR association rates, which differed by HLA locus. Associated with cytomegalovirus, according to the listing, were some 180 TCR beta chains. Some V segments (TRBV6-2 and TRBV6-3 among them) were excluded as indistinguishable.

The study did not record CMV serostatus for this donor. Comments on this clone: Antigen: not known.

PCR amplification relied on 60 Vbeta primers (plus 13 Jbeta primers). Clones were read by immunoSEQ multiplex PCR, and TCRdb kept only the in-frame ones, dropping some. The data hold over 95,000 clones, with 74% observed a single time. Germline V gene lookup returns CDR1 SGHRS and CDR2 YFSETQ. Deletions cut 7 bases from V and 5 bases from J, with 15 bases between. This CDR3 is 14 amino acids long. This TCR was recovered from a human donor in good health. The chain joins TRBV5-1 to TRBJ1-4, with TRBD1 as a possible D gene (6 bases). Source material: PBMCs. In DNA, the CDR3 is TGCGCCAGCGCGGGGGGGCGAGGAAATGAAAAACTGTTTTTT. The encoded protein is CASAGGRGNEKLFF.